This is a list of T cell receptor beta chains from one sample in a study of blood T cells in healthy people across ages. TCRdb processed the 5' RACE reads anew with MiXCR; each CDR3 protein has one entry. The data show over 450,000 distinct CDR3 sequences, around 24% seen once. This same sample was also part of a study on T cells of mothers and their children.

Material for sequencing was blood. These receptors were obtained from a boy younger than 18 in good health. The CDR3 runs from the conserved cysteine through the conserved F or W. Fields, in order: clone size, D gene, V gene, J gene, CDR3 protein, CDR3 DNA. The D gene is left open where the match is weak. Not all rows give a size; the values are once, few, many and, for expanded clones, a class.

clone size: few; D gene: NA; V gene: TRBV12-3/TRBV12-4; J gene: TRBJ1-6; CDR3 protein: CASSAGTTPLHF; CDR3 DNA: TGTGCCAGCAGTGCGGGGACAACACCCCTCCACTTT
clone size: NA; D gene: TRBD2; V gene: TRBV20-1; J gene: TRBJ2-1; CDR3 protein: CSAQTSGIRDEQFF; CDR3 DNA: TGCAGTGCCCAAACTAGCGGGATTAGGGATGAGCAGTTCTTC
clone size: NA; D gene: NA; V gene: TRBV7-2; J gene: TRBJ2-3; CDR3 protein: CASSSGGGITDTQYF; CDR3 DNA: TGTGCCAGCAGCTCTGGAGGGGGGATTACAGATACGCAGTATTTT
clone size: NA; D gene: TRBD1; V gene: TRBV6-6; J gene: TRBJ2-1; CDR3 protein: CASRSSGTGYDNEQFF; CDR3 DNA: TGTGCCAGCAGGAGCTCCGGGACAGGGTACGACAATGAGCAGTTCTTC
clone size: NA; D gene: NA; V gene: TRBV14; J gene: TRBJ2-3; CDR3 protein: CASSQPGTKQYF; CDR3 DNA: TGTGCCAGCAGCCAACCCGGGACAAAACAGTATTTT
clone size: NA; D gene: NA; V gene: TRBV6-5; J gene: TRBJ1-2; CDR3 protein: CASSAGRTWTF; CDR3 DNA: TGTGCCAGCAGTGCGGGACGAACTTGGACCTTC
clone size: few; D gene: NA; V gene: TRBV16; J gene: TRBJ2-7; CDR3 protein: CASSQLRLVGYEQYF; CDR3 DNA: TGTGCCAGCAGCCAACTCCGACTAGTCGGCTACGAGCAGTACTTC
clone size: many; D gene: TRBD1; V gene: TRBV29-1; J gene: TRBJ2-4; CDR3 protein: CSVVRTGGGQYF; CDR3 DNA: TGCAGCGTTGTCAGGACAGGGGGTGGTCAGTACTTC
clone size: NA; D gene: NA; V gene: TRBV27; J gene: TRBJ2-5; CDR3 protein: CASSLQAGTLGEQYF; CDR3 DNA: TGTGCCAGCAGTTTACAAGCAGGGACCTTGGGGGAGCAGTACTTC
clone size: few; D gene: NA; V gene: TRBV29-1; J gene: TRBJ2-5; CDR3 protein: CSVDYGETQYF; CDR3 DNA: TGCAGCGTTGACTACGGAGAGACCCAGTACTTC
clone size: NA; D gene: TRBD1; V gene: TRBV11-1; J gene: TRBJ1-1; CDR3 protein: CASRSTGAAEAFF; CDR3 DNA: TGTGCCAGCAGGTCGACAGGGGCTGCTGAAGCTTTCTTT
clone size: many; D gene: TRBD2; V gene: TRBV7-2; J gene: TRBJ2-5; CDR3 protein: CASSLPGLAGQETQYF; CDR3 DNA: TGTGCCAGCAGCCTACCGGGACTAGCGGGACAAGAGACCCAGTACTTC
clone size: NA; D gene: NA; V gene: TRBV10-3; J gene: TRBJ2-1; CDR3 protein: CAISDVNEQFF; CDR3 DNA: TGTGCCATCAGTGATGTAAATGAGCAGTTCTTC
clone size: many; D gene: TRBD2; V gene: TRBV7-9; J gene: TRBJ2-5; CDR3 protein: CASSFVPGLAGVTQYF; CDR3 DNA: TGTGCCAGCAGCTTCGTCCCGGGACTAGCGGGAGTGACCCAGTACTTC
clone size: NA; D gene: NA; V gene: TRBV7-2; J gene: TRBJ2-2; CDR3 protein: CASSLWGGATGELFF; CDR3 DNA: TGTGCCAGCAGCTTATGGGGGGGCGCAACCGGGGAGCTGTTTTTT
clone size: NA; D gene: TRBD2; V gene: TRBV25-1; J gene: TRBJ2-1; CDR3 protein: CASSEGAGAVTQFF; CDR3 DNA: TGTGCCAGCAGTGAAGGAGCGGGAGCCGTTACGCAGTTCTTC
clone size: NA; D gene: NA; V gene: TRBV30; J gene: TRBJ2-1; CDR3 protein: CAWLKLQGSYNEQFF; CDR3 DNA: TGTGCCTGGTTGAAGTTACAGGGAAGTTACAATGAGCAGTTCTTC
clone size: NA; D gene: TRBD1; V gene: TRBV6-2/TRBV6-3; J gene: TRBJ2-7; CDR3 protein: CASSYKSDRLDYEQYF; CDR3 DNA: TGTGCCAGCAGTTACAAATCGGACAGGCTCGATTACGAGCAGTACTTC
clone size: NA; D gene: TRBD1; V gene: TRBV7-3; J gene: TRBJ2-3; CDR3 protein: CASSPGQGAWDTQYF; CDR3 DNA: TGTGCCAGCAGCCCCGGACAGGGGGCATGGGATACGCAGTATTTT
clone size: few; D gene: TRBD2; V gene: TRBV7-2; J gene: TRBJ2-3; CDR3 protein: CASRRLAGGLTDTQYF; CDR3 DNA: TGTGCCAGCAGAAGACTAGCGGGAGGGCTTACAGATACGCAGTATTTT
clone size: NA; D gene: TRBD1; V gene: TRBV5-1; J gene: TRBJ1-5; CDR3 protein: CASSLDCCGTGGESNQPQHF; CDR3 DNA: TGCGCCAGCAGCTTGGATTGTTGTGGGACAGGGGGCGAAAGCAATCAGCCCCAGCATTTT
clone size: NA; D gene: NA; V gene: TRBV7-7; J gene: TRBJ2-5; CDR3 protein: CASSLRTQETQYF; CDR3 DNA: TGTGCTAGCAGCTTACGGACCCAAGAGACCCAGTACTTC
clone size: few; D gene: NA; V gene: TRBV7-3; J gene: TRBJ2-7; CDR3 protein: CASMRQGAREGSYEQYF; CDR3 DNA: TGTGCCAGCATGCGACAGGGGGCGCGGGAGGGCTCCTACGAGCAGTACTTC
clone size: few; D gene: TRBD1; V gene: TRBV6-1; J gene: TRBJ2-1; CDR3 protein: CASSLTSPGQADNEQFF; CDR3 DNA: TGTGCCAGCAGCCTCACCTCACCGGGACAGGCTGACAATGAGCAGTTCTTC
clone size: NA; D gene: TRBD1; V gene: TRBV27; J gene: TRBJ1-5; CDR3 protein: CASSFLAGGNQPQHF; CDR3 DNA: TGTGCCAGCAGTTTTCTGGCAGGGGGTAATCAGCCCCAGCATTTT
clone size: NA; D gene: TRBD1; V gene: TRBV18; J gene: TRBJ2-5; CDR3 protein: CASSPTGGQETQYF; CDR3 DNA: TGTGCCAGCTCACCGACAGGGGGGCAAGAGACCCAGTACTTC
clone size: once; D gene: TRBD2; V gene: TRBV7-9; J gene: TRBJ2-3; CDR3 protein: CASSLSRGGTDTQYF; CDR3 DNA: TGTGCCAGCAGCTTATCGCGGGGAGGGACAGATACGCAGTATTTT
clone size: NA; D gene: TRBD2; V gene: TRBV4-1; J gene: TRBJ2-3; CDR3 protein: CASSQAGGSDTQYF; CDR3 DNA: TGCGCCAGCAGCCAGGCGGGAGGTTCAGATACGCAGTATTTT
clone size: NA; D gene: NA; V gene: TRBV7-2; J gene: TRBJ2-5; CDR3 protein: CASSRGGGPQETQYF; CDR3 DNA: TGTGCCAGCAGCCGCGGAGGGGGCCCCCAAGAGACCCAGTACTTC
clone size: NA; D gene: NA; V gene: TRBV4-3; J gene: TRBJ1-6; CDR3 protein: CASSQFPHWLYNSPLHF; CDR3 DNA: TGCGCCAGCAGCCAATTCCCACACTGGTTATATAATTCACCCCTCCACTTT
clone size: NA; D gene: TRBD1; V gene: TRBV4-3; J gene: TRBJ1-6; CDR3 protein: CASSQAQGTLHF; CDR3 DNA: TGCGCCAGCAGCCAGGCACAGGGGACCCTCCACTTT
clone size: NA; D gene: TRBD2; V gene: TRBV5-4; J gene: TRBJ2-3; CDR3 protein: CASTLAGRDTQYF; CDR3 DNA: TGTGCCAGCACCCTAGCGGGCCGAGATACGCAGTATTTT
clone size: NA; D gene: TRBD2; V gene: TRBV6-5; J gene: TRBJ2-3; CDR3 protein: CASTPGLASTDTQYF; CDR3 DNA: TGTGCCAGCACCCCCGGACTAGCGAGCACAGATACGCAGTATTTT
clone size: NA; D gene: NA; V gene: TRBV5-5; J gene: TRBJ2-2; CDR3 protein: CASSSIRRTANTGELFF; CDR3 DNA: TGTGCCAGCAGCTCCATTCGACGTACGGCGAACACCGGGGAGCTGTTTTTT
clone size: few; D gene: TRBD2; V gene: TRBV4-1; J gene: TRBJ2-7; CDR3 protein: CASSHVSGKYYEQYF; CDR3 DNA: TGCGCCAGCAGCCACGTAAGCGGGAAGTATTACGAGCAGTACTTC
clone size: NA; D gene: TRBD2; V gene: TRBV29-1; J gene: TRBJ2-5; CDR3 protein: CSVGLAGGLREQYF; CDR3 DNA: TGCAGCGTGGGACTAGCGGGAGGCCTTAGGGAGCAGTACTTC
clone size: few; D gene: NA; V gene: TRBV4-1; J gene: TRBJ2-7; CDR3 protein: CASSQAPEGPKDEQYF; CDR3 DNA: TGCGCCAGCAGCCAGGCCCCGGAGGGTCCCAAGGACGAGCAGTACTTC
clone size: few; D gene: TRBD1; V gene: TRBV28; J gene: TRBJ1-5; CDR3 protein: CASVQGWVNQPQHF; CDR3 DNA: TGTGCCAGTGTACAGGGGTGGGTCAATCAGCCCCAGCATTTT
clone size: NA; D gene: TRBD1; V gene: TRBV27; J gene: TRBJ2-7; CDR3 protein: CASSTGQGPYEQYF; CDR3 DNA: TGTGCCAGCAGTACGGGACAGGGTCCCTACGAGCAGTACTTC
clone size: few; D gene: NA; V gene: TRBV10-3; J gene: TRBJ2-3; CDR3 protein: CAISSSDTQYF; CDR3 DNA: TGTGCCATCAGCTCGTCGGATACGCAGTATTTT
clone size: once; D gene: NA; V gene: TRBV11-1; J gene: TRBJ2-1; CDR3 protein: CASSQAGIALGQFF; CDR3 DNA: TGTGCCAGCAGCCAAGCAGGGATCGCTTTGGGGCAGTTCTTC
clone size: few; D gene: NA; V gene: TRBV29-1; J gene: TRBJ2-5; CDR3 protein: CSARTPRSPETQYF; CDR3 DNA: TGCAGCGCTCGGACCCCCCGCTCTCCTGAGACCCAGTACTTC
clone size: NA; D gene: NA; V gene: TRBV7-9; J gene: TRBJ2-7; CDR3 protein: CASSPRQEGYEQYF; CDR3 DNA: TGTGCCAGCAGCCCGCGACAGGAAGGCTACGAGCAGTACTTC
clone size: NA; D gene: TRBD1; V gene: TRBV27; J gene: TRBJ2-4; CDR3 protein: CASSTRQGVNIQYF; CDR3 DNA: TGTGCCAGCAGTACGAGACAGGGGGTAAACATTCAGTACTTC
clone size: NA; D gene: TRBD2; V gene: TRBV20-1; J gene: TRBJ2-7; CDR3 protein: CSANRGGNYYEQYF; CDR3 DNA: TGCAGTGCTAACCGGGGGGGTAACTACTACGAGCAGTACTTC
clone size: NA; D gene: NA; V gene: TRBV5-1; J gene: TRBJ1-1; CDR3 protein: CASSLLPGLNTEAFF; CDR3 DNA: TGCGCCAGCAGCTTGTTGCCAGGCTTGAACACTGAAGCTTTCTTT
clone size: NA; D gene: TRBD2; V gene: TRBV24-1; J gene: TRBJ2-1; CDR3 protein: CATSDSWTSGYNGQFF; CDR3 DNA: TGTGCCACCAGTGATTCGTGGACTAGCGGTTACAATGGGCAGTTCTTC
clone size: NA; D gene: NA; V gene: TRBV12-3/TRBV12-4; J gene: TRBJ1-5; CDR3 protein: CASSFGLQPQHF; CDR3 DNA: TGTGCCAGCAGTTTTGGCCTGCAGCCCCAGCATTTT
clone size: NA; D gene: NA; V gene: TRBV28; J gene: TRBJ1-3; CDR3 protein: CASRETGLGSGNTIYF; CDR3 DNA: TGTGCCAGCAGAGAAACAGGGTTAGGGTCTGGAAACACCATATATTTT
clone size: NA; D gene: NA; V gene: TRBV29-1; J gene: TRBJ1-2; CDR3 protein: CSVLRQESNYGHTF; CDR3 DNA: TGCAGCGTTCTACGACAGGAAAGTAACTATGGCCACACCTTC
clone size: NA; D gene: NA; V gene: TRBV20-1; J gene: TRBJ2-7; CDR3 protein: CSAFGGAGYEQYF; CDR3 DNA: TGCAGTGCTTTCGGGGGCGCGGGCTACGAGCAGTACTTC
clone size: few; D gene: NA; V gene: TRBV5-1; J gene: TRBJ2-2; CDR3 protein: CASSQLAWELFF; CDR3 DNA: TGCGCCAGCAGCCAGCTAGCGTGGGAGCTGTTTTTT
clone size: NA; D gene: TRBD2; V gene: TRBV7-2; J gene: TRBJ2-3; CDR3 protein: CASSRLSGSGTDTQYF; CDR3 DNA: TGTGCCAGCAGCCGACTGAGCGGGAGTGGCACAGATACGCAGTATTTT
clone size: NA; D gene: NA; V gene: TRBV27; J gene: TRBJ1-1; CDR3 protein: CASSWIGATEAFF; CDR3 DNA: TGTGCCAGCAGTTGGATCGGGGCGACTGAAGCTTTCTTT
clone size: NA; D gene: TRBD1; V gene: TRBV11-2; J gene: TRBJ2-1; CDR3 protein: CASSVGQGAYEQFF; CDR3 DNA: TGTGCCAGCAGCGTTGGACAGGGGGCCTATGAGCAGTTCTTC
clone size: few; D gene: NA; V gene: TRBV20-1; J gene: TRBJ2-2; CDR3 protein: CSTKRSYTGELFF; CDR3 DNA: TGCAGTACCAAGCGGTCCTACACCGGGGAGCTGTTTTTT
clone size: NA; D gene: NA; V gene: TRBV20-1; J gene: TRBJ2-1; CDR3 protein: CSAERYLGGNEQFF; CDR3 DNA: TGCAGTGCTGAAAGGTACTTGGGTGGCAATGAGCAGTTCTTC
clone size: few; D gene: TRBD2; V gene: TRBV6-1; J gene: TRBJ2-1; CDR3 protein: CASEGLAGGTYNEQFF; CDR3 DNA: TGTGCCAGCGAGGGACTAGCGGGGGGAACCTACAATGAGCAGTTCTTC
clone size: few; D gene: NA; V gene: TRBV29-1; J gene: TRBJ1-1; CDR3 protein: CSVAGKNTEAFF; CDR3 DNA: TGCAGCGTAGCGGGGAAGAACACTGAAGCTTTCTTT